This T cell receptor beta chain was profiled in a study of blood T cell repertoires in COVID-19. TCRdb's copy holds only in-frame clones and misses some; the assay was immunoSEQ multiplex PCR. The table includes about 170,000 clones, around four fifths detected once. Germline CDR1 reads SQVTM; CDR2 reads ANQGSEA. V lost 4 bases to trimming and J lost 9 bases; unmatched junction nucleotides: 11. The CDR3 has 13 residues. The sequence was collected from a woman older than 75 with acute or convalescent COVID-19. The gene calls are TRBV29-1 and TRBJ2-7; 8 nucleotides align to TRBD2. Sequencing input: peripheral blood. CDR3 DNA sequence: TGCAGCGTTGTGACGGGAGGGCCCCAAATGCAGTACTTC. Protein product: CSVVTGGPQMQYF.